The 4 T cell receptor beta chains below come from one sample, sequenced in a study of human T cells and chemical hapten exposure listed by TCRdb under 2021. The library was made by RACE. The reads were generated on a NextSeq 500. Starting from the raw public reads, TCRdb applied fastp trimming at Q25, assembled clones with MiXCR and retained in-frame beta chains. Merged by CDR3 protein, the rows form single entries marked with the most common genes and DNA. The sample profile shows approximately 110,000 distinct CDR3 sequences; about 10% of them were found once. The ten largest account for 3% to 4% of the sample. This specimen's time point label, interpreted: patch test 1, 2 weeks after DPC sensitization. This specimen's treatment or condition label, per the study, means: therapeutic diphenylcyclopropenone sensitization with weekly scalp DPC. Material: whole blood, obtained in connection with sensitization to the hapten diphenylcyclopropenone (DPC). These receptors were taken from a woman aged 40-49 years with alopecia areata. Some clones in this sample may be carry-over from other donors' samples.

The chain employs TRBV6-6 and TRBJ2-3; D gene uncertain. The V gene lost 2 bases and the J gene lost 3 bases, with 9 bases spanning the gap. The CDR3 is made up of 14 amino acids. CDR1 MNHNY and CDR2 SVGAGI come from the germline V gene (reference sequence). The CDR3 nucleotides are TGTGCCAGCAGTTACCCCCCACAAACAGATACGCAGTATTTT. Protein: CASSYPPQTDTQYF.

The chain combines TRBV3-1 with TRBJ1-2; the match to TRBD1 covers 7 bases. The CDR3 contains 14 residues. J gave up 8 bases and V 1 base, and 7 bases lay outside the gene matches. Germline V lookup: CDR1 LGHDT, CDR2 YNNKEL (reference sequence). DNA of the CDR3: TGTGCCAGCAGCCAAGTACGACAGGGTGGAGGCTACACCTTC. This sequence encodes CASSQVRQGGGYTF.

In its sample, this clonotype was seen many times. The CDR3: CASSLAFGGVDEQYF. Written as DNA, the CDR3 is TGTGCCAGCAGCTTAGCGTTCGGGGGGGTAGACGAGCAGTACTTC. This rearrangement joins TRBV7-2 to TRBJ2-7; 8 bases fit TRBD2. Germline lookup yields CDR1 SGHTA and CDR2 FQGNSA. The CDR3 is made up of 15 amino acids. V lost 0 bases to trimming and J lost 5 bases; unmatched junction nucleotides: 6.

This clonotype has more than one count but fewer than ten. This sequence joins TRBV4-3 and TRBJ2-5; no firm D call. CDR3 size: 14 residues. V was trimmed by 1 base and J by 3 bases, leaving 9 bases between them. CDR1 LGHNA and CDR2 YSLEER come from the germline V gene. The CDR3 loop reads CASSQGLLKETQYF. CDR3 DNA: TGCGCCAGCAGCCAAGGCCTACTCAAAGAGACCCAGTACTTC.